This TCR beta chain was sequenced in a study of T cell responses to AZD1222 COVID-19 vaccine. The table came from immunoSEQ multiplex PCR; TCRdb's copy has only in-frame clones and leaves some out. The repertoire holds about 140,000 clones, with 85% to 95% as singletons. V dropped 4 bases and J dropped 4 bases, with 14 bases sitting between them. CDR3 length equals 15 residues. From germline, CDR1 is LGHNA and CDR2 YSLEER. The sample was peripheral blood, taken 28 days after the second AZD1222 dose. V is TRBV4-3 and J is TRBJ2-1, with D tentatively TRBD2 (6 bases). The source of this sequence is an adult who received the AZD1222 COVID-19 vaccine. The CDR3 region is CASSPAEGAYNEQFF. In DNA form, the CDR3 reads TGCGCCAGCAGCCCAGCGGAGGGTGCGTACAATGAGCAGTTCTTC.